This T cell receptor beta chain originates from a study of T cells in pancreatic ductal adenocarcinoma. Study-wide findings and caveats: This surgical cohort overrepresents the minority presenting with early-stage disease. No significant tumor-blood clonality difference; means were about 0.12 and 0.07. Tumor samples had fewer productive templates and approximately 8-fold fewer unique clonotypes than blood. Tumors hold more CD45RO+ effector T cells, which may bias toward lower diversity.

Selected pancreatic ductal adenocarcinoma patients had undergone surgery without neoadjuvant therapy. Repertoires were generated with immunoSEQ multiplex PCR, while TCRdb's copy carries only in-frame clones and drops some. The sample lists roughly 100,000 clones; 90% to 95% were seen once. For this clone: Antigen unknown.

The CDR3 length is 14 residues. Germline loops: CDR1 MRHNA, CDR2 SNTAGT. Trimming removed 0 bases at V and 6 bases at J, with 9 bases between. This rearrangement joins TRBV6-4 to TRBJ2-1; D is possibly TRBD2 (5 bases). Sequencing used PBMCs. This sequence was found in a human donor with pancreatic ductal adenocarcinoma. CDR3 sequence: CASSDSGSFNEQFF. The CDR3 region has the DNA TGTGCCAGCAGTGACTCGGGGAGCTTCAATGAGCAGTTCTTC.